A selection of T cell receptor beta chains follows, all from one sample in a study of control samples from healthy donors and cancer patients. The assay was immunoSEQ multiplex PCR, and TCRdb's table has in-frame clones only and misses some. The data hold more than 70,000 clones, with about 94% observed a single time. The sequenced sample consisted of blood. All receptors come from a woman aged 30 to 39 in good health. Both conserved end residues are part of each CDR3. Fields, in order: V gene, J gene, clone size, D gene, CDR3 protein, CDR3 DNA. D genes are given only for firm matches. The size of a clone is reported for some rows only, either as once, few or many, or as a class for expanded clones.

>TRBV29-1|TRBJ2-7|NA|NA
CSVAGTYEQYF
TGCAGCGTTGCCGGGACTTACGAGCAGTACTTC
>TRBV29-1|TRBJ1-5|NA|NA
CSVAWGGYNQPQHF
TGCAGCGTAGCCTGGGGGGGCTACAATCAGCCCCAGCATTTT
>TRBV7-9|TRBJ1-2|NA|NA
CASSLGEPYGYTF
TGTGCCAGCAGCTTAGGGGAACCCTATGGCTACACCTTC
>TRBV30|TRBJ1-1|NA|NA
CAWTLGTEAFF
TGTGCCTGGACGTTGGGGACTGAAGCTTTCTTT
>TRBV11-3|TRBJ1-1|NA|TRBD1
CASRQGNTEAFF
TGTGCCAGTCGACAGGGAAACACTGAAGCTTTCTTT
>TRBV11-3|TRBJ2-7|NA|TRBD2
CASSLASGPYEQYF
TGTGCCAGCAGCTTAGCTAGCGGCCCCTACGAGCAGTACTTC
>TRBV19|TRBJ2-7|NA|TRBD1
CASSILGDSGYEQYF
TGTGCCAGTAGTATCCTCGGGGACAGTGGCTACGAGCAGTACTTC
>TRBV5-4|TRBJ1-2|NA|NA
CASSPQKNYGYTF
TGTGCCAGCAGCCCCCAGAAAAACTATGGCTACACCTTC
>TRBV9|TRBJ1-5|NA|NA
CASSAGRSSGQPQHF
TGTGCCAGCAGTGCGGGTCGATCGTCAGGTCAGCCCCAGCATTTT
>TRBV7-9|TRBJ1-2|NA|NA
CASSVEGSGGYTF
TGTGCCAGCAGCGTAGAGGGTAGTGGCGGCTACACCTTC
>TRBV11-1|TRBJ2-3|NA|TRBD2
CASSDAGALNTQYF
TGTGCCAGCAGCGATGCGGGAGCCCTCAATACGCAGTATTTT
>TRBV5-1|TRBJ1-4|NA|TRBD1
CASSLEQGANEKLFF
TGCGCCAGCAGCTTGGAGCAGGGGGCTAATGAAAAACTGTTTTTT
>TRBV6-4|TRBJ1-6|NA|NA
CASSDSDRGSPLHF
TGTGCCAGCAGTGACTCTGATCGAGGATCACCCCTCCACTTT
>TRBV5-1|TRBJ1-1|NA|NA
CASRRGGDTEAFF
TGCGCCAGCAGGAGGGGTGGCGACACTGAAGCTTTCTTT
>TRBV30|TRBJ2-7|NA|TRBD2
CAWRTSGAYEQYF
TGTGCCTGGCGAACTAGCGGGGCCTACGAGCAGTACTTC
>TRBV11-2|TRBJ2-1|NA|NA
CASSLAAYNEQFF
TGTGCCAGCAGCTTAGCGGCCTACAATGAGCAGTTCTTC
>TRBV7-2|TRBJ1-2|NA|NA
CASSIPGGKDGYTF
TGTGCCAGCAGCATCCCGGGGGGGAAAGATGGCTACACCTTC
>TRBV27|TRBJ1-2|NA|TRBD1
CASSLYGRRLYKDRDEYYGYTF
TGTGCCAGCAGTTTATATGGTCGGCGTCTATATAAGGACAGGGATGAATACTATGGCTACACCTTC
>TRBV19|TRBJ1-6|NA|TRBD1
CASSSDRGSPLHF
TGTGCCAGTAGCTCTGACAGGGGTTCACCCCTCCACTTT
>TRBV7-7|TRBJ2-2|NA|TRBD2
CASRAGSGGATGELFF
TGTGCTAGCAGAGCTGGGAGCGGGGGGGCGACCGGGGAGCTGTTTTTT
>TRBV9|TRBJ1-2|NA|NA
CASSPFGVPGAHGYTF
TGTGCCAGCAGCCCTTTTGGTGTTCCGGGGGCCCATGGCTACACCTTC
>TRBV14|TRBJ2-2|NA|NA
CASRTVNTGELFF
TGTGCCAGCCGGACGGTGAACACCGGGGAGCTGTTTTTT
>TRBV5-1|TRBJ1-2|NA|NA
CASSPALDISSVGYTF
TGCGCCAGCAGCCCCGCCCTCGACATTAGCTCCGTCGGCTACACCTTC
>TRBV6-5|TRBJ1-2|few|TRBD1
CASIGQAISYGYTF
TGTGCCAGCATAGGACAGGCAATTTCCTATGGCTACACCTTC
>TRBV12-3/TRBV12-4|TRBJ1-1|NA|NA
CASRMTGNTEAFF
TGTGCCAGCAGGATGACAGGGAACACTGAAGCTTTCTTT
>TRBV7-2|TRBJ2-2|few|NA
CASSSNPFEGGTGELFF
TGTGCCAGCAGCTCAAATCCCTTCGAGGGGGGGACCGGGGAGCTGTTTTTT
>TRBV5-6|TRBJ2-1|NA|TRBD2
CASRSSGGASYNEQFF
TGTGCCAGCCGCTCTAGCGGGGGGGCGTCCTACAATGAGCAGTTCTTC
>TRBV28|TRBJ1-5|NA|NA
CASSSPRGTINQPQHF
TGTGCCAGCAGTTCCCCTCGGGGGACGATTAATCAGCCCCAGCATTTT
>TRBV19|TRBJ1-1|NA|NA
CASRAQTGTEAFF
TGTGCCAGTAGGGCCCAAACTGGCACTGAAGCTTTCTTT
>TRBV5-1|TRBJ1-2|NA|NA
CASSPTEENYGYTF
TGCGCCAGCAGCCCTACTGAGGAAAACTATGGCTACACCTTC
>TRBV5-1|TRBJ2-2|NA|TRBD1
CASRDRTGNTGELFF
TGCGCCAGCAGGGACCGGACAGGGAACACCGGGGAGCTGTTTTTT
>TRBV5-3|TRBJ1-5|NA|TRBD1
CASGQGNQPQHF
TGTGCCAGTGGACAGGGGAATCAGCCCCAGCATTTT
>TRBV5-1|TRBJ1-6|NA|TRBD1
CASTQGANRNSPLHF
TGCGCCTCGACACAGGGGGCAAATCGTAATTCACCCCTCCACTTT
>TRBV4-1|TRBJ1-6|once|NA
CASSQEFQVGSPLHF
TGCGCCAGCAGCCAAGAGTTCCAGGTCGGCTCACCCCTCCACTTT
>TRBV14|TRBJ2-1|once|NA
CASSQGGRYNEQFF
TGTGCCAGCAGCCAAGGGGGAAGGTACAATGAGCAGTTCTTC
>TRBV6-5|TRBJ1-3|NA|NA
CASSSFKKPPGNTIYF
TGTGCCAGCAGTTCGTTTAAAAAACCTCCTGGAAACACCATATATTTT
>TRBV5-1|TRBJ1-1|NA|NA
CASILLQETKLNTEAFF
TGCGCCAGCATCCTATTACAGGAGACGAAATTAAACACTGAAGCTTTCTTT
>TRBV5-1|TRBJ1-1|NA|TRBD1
CASSLGQGAMNTEAFF
TGCGCCAGCAGCTTGGGACAGGGGGCCATGAACACTGAAGCTTTCTTT
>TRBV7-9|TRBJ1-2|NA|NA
CASSLDRGYTF
TGTGCCAGCAGCTTAGATCGGGGCTACACCTTC
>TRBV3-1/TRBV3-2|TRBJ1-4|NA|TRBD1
CASSDGTGGEKLFF
TGTGCCAGCAGCGATGGGACAGGGGGTGAAAAACTGTTTTTT
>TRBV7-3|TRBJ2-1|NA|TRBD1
CASSDRGQSYNEQFF
TGTGCCAGCAGTGACAGGGGGCAGTCCTACAATGAGCAGTTCTTC
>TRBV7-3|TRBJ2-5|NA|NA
CASSRSGTDAQYF
TGTGCCAGCAGTCGTTCAGGGACTGATGCCCAGTACTTC
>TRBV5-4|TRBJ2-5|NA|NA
CASRKNRDETQYF
TGTGCCAGCAGAAAGAACAGGGATGAGACCCAGTACTTC
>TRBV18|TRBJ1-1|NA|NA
CASSPRQLENTEAFF
TGTGCCAGCTCACCGCGGCAGCTTGAGAACACTGAAGCTTTCTTT
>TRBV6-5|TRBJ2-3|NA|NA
CASTGPGTDTQYF
TGTGCCAGCACTGGACCTGGCACAGATACGCAGTATTTT
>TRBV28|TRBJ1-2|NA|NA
CASSFQGNYGYTF
TGTGCCAGCAGTTTCCAGGGTAACTATGGCTACACCTTC
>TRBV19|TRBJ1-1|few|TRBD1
CASTRTGGVAFF
TGTGCCAGTACCCGGACAGGGGGCGTAGCTTTCTTT
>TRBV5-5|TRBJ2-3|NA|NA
CASSSSGSSLEDTQYF
TGTGCCAGCAGCTCTTCCGGGAGTTCCCTTGAGGATACGCAGTATTTT